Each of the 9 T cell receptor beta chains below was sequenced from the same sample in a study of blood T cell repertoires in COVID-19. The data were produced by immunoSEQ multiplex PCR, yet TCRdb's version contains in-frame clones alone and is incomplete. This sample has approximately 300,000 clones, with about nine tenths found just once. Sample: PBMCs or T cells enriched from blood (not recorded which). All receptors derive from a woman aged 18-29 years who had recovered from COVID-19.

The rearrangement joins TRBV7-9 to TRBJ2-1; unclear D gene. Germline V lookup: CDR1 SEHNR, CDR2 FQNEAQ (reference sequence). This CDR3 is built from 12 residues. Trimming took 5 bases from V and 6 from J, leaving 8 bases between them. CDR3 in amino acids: CASSPGGNEQFF. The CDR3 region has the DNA TGTGCCAGCAGCCCCGGCGGCAATGAGCAGTTCTTC.

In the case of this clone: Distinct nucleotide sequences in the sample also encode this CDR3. The CDR3 coding sequence is TGCGCCAGCAGCTTGGCGACAGGGGATTATGGCTACACCTTC. It codes for CASSLATGDYGYTF. The chain couples TRBV5-1 to TRBJ1-2; 8 bases line up with TRBD1. This CDR3 comprises 14 residues. Germline V gene lookup returns CDR1 SGHRS and CDR2 YFSETQ. V trimming: 0 bases; J trimming: 5 bases; junction bases outside the gene matches: 3.

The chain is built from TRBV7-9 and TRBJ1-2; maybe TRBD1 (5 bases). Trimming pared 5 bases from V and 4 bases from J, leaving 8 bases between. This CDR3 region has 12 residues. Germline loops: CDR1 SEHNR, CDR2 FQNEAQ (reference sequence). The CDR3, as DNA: TGTGCCAGCAGCCTAGGGGCCTATGGCTACACCTTC. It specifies CASSLGAYGYTF.

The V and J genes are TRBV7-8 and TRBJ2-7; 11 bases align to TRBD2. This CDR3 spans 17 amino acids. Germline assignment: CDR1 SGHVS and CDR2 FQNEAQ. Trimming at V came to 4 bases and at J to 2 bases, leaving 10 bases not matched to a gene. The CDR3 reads CASSSTIAGGPPYEQYF. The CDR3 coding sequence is TGTGCCAGCAGCTCCACGATAGCGGGAGGGCCGCCCTACGAGCAGTACTTC.

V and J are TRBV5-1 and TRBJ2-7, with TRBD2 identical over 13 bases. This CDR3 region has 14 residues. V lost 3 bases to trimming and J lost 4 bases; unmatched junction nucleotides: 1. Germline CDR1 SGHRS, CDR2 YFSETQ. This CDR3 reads CASSWTSGSYEQYF. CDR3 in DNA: TGCGCCAGCAGCTGGACTAGCGGGAGTTACGAGCAGTACTTC.

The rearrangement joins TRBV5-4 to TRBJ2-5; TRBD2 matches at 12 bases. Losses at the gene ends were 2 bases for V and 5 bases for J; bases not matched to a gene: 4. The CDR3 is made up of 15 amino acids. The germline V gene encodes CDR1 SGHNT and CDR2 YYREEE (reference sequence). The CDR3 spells CASSLGLAGWETQYF. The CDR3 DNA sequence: TGTGCCAGCAGCTTAGGACTAGCGGGGTGGGAGACCCAGTACTTC.

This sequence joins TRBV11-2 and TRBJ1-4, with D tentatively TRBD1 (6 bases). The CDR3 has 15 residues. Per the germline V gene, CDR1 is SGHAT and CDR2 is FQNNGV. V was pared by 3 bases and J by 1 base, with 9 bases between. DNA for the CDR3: TGTGCCAGCAGCTTCAGGGGTCAAACTAATGAAAAACTGTTTTTT. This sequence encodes CASSFRGQTNEKLFF.

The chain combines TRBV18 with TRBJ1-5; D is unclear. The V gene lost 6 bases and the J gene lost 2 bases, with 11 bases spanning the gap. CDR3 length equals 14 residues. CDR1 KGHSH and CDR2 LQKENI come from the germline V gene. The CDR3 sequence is CASSPDWRNQPQHF. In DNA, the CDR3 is TGTGCCAGCTCCCCCGACTGGCGCAATCAGCCCCAGCATTTT.

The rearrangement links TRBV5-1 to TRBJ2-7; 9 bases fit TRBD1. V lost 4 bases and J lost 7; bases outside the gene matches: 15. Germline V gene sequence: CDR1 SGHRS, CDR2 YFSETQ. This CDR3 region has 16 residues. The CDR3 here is CASSDPGQGITGEQYF. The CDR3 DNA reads TGCGCCAGCAGCGATCCGGGACAGGGTATTACGGGGGAGCAGTACTTC.